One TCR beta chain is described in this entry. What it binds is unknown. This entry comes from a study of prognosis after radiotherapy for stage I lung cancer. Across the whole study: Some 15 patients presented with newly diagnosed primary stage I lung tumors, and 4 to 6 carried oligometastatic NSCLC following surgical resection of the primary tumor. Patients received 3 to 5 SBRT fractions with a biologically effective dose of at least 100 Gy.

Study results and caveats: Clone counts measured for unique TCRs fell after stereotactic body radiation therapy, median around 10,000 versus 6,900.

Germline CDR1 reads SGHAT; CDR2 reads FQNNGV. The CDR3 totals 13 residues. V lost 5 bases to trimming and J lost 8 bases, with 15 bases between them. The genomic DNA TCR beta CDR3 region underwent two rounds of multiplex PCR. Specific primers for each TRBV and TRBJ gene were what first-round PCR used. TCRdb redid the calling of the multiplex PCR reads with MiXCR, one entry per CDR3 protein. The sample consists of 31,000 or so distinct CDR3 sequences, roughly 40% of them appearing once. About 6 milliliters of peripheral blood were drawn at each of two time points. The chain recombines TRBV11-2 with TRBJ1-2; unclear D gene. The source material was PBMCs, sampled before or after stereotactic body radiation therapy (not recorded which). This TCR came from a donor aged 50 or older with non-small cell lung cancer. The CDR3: CASSPSAEAGYTF. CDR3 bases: TGTGCCAGCAGCCCCTCGGCGGAGGCCGGCTACACCTTC.